This section outlines one T cell receptor beta chain sequence together with its context. This sample is part of a study of blood T cell repertoires in COVID-19. The overall study: Sources were T cells, B-cell-depleted T cells, or PBMCs; the material itself was cDNA or gDNA.

V was trimmed by 5 bases and J by 2 bases, leaving 4 bases between them. The germline V gene encodes CDR1 SGHDN and CDR2 FVKESK. This CDR3 comprises 11 residues. Assay used: immunoSEQ multiplex PCR; TCRdb lists only in-frame clones, some missing. This sample carries roughly 150,000 clones, more than 70% of them seen once, and the ten largest clones take around 5.9%. V is TRBV14 and J is TRBJ2-7; D is unresolved. The specimen sequenced was PBMCs or T cells enriched from blood (not recorded which). This sequence was found in a middle-aged man who had recovered from COVID-19. The CDR3 protein is CASSIAYEQYF. The CDR3 DNA sequence: TGTGCCAGCAGCATCGCCTACGAGCAGTACTTC.